What follows are 12 T cell receptor beta chains derived from one specimen sequenced in a study of cytomegalovirus exposure and HLA in healthy donors. The PCR had 60 Vbeta and 13 Jbeta primers. The repertoire was sequenced with immunoSEQ multiplex PCR; TCRdb's copy has only in-frame clones and lacks some. The table lists roughly 120,000 clones, around 76% of them singletons. The sequencing sample was made of PBMCs. The receptors were sampled from a man aged 25-45 years in good health and CMV-seropositive.

The rearrangement links TRBV7-2 to TRBJ1-6, with no clear D. From germline, CDR1 is SGHTA and CDR2 FQGNSA. This CDR3 comprises 17 residues. Trimming cost V 4 bases and J 4 bases, with 17 bases left between them. The CDR3 region has the DNA TGTGCCAGCAGCTCAGTGGGAGATTTCGTATATAATTCACCCCTCCACTTT. It specifies CASSSVGDFVYNSPLHF. Variable domain in full (rest from reference TRBV7-2 and TRBJ1-6): GAGVSQSPSNKVTEKGKDVELRCDPISGHTALYWYRQSLGQGLEFLIYFQGNSAPDKSGLPSDRFSAERTGGSVSTLTIQRTQQEDSAVYLCASSSVGDFVYNSPLHFGNGTRLTVT.

This clone has only one observation. This rearrangement joins TRBV6-1 to TRBJ1-4, with no clear D. The CDR3 is 16 residues long. From germline, CDR1 is MNHNS and CDR2 SASEGT. Trimming removed 1 base at V and 3 bases at J, with 12 bases between. The CDR3 DNA reads as TGTGCCAGCAGTGAAGTCGTGGGAGCGCCTAATGAAAAACTGTTTTTT. Its translation: CASSEVVGAPNEKLFF.

This clone was counted a few times. CDR3 nucleotides: TGTGCCAGCAGCGTATCCGGACAGGGGCGCGAGCAGTACTTC. Protein product: CASSVSGQGREQYF. V gene TRBV9 combines with J gene TRBJ2-7; 9 positions match TRBD1. Per the germline V gene, CDR1 is SGDLS and CDR2 is YYNGEE. With 1 base clipped from V and 6 bases from J, the junction kept 5 bases outside the gene matches. The CDR3 totals 14 residues.

This clone has more than one count but fewer than ten. This chain links TRBV11-3 with TRBJ2-3; 7 positions agree with TRBD1. CDR3 length: 15 residues. Germline trimming cut 0 bases from V and 1 base from J; bases unmatched to any gene: 1. Germline CDR1 SGHNT, CDR2 YENEEA. CDR3 coding DNA: TGTGCCAGCAGCTTAGAAGGGACAGGCACAGATACGCAGTATTTT. This translates into CASSLEGTGTDTQYF.

The chain employs TRBV28 and TRBJ1-2; 10 bases are shared with TRBD1. Per the germline V gene, CDR1 is MDHEN and CDR2 is SYDVKM. The CDR3 spans 15 residues. V was clipped by 3 bases and J by 3 bases; unmatched bases: 4. In nucleotides, the CDR3 is TGTGCCAGCAGTTTTACCGGGACAGGGGACTATGGCTACACCTTC. This gives the protein CASSFTGTGDYGYTF.

This clone has more than one count but fewer than ten. The V gene is TRBV7-2, the J gene TRBJ2-7, with D unclear. V lost 4 bases and J lost 7, with 8 bases in between. The CDR3 spans 11 residues. The germline V gene encodes CDR1 SGHTA and CDR2 FQGNSA. This chain's CDR3 is CASSYAGEQYF. CDR3 bases: TGTGCCAGCAGCTATGCCGGGGAGCAGTACTTC.

The chain is built from TRBV13 and TRBJ2-5; maybe TRBD2 (5 bases). The V end lost 4 bases, the J end lost 5 bases, and 17 bases lay between the germline ends. The CDR3 spans 15 residues. CDR1 and CDR2 (germline): PRHDT, FYEKMQ (reference sequence). CDR3 sequence: CASSSSAAPGETQYF. The CDR3 DNA sequence: TGTGCCAGCAGCTCCTCGGCCGCCCCGGGGGAGACCCAGTACTTC.

The chain uses TRBV5-1 and TRBJ1-1, with 8 bases that match TRBD1. This CDR3 is built from 14 residues. Germline assignment: CDR1 SGHRS and CDR2 YFSETQ. Unmatched junction bases numbered 6, after V lost 2 bases and J lost 6 bases. CDR3 DNA sequence: TGCGCCAGCAGCTTCGGGACAGGAGTCGCTGAAGCTTTCTTT. Residues: CASSFGTGVAEAFF.

This rearrangement joins TRBV5-1 to TRBJ1-1; 7 bases map to TRBD1. This CDR3 is 14 amino acids long. Per germline, CDR1 SGHRS and CDR2 YFSETQ. J lost 3 bases, V lost 5 bases, and 7 bases had no gene match. CDR3 nucleotide sequence: TGCGCCAGCAGATCGACAGGGCGGGACACTGAAGCTTTCTTT. Encoded protein: CASRSTGRDTEAFF.

This sequence joins TRBV4-1 and TRBJ2-2; 9 bases map to TRBD2. V lost 5 bases to trimming and J lost 7 bases; unmatched junction nucleotides: 14. Germline-derived CDR1 and CDR2 are MGHRA and YSYEKL. CDR3 length: 17 amino acids. CDR3 in DNA: TGCGCCAGCAGCAGAGGTAGTGGCGGGGGGGCCGGCGGGGAGCTGTTTTTT. Residues: CASSRGSGGGAGGELFF.

CDR3 nucleotide sequence: TGTGCCAGCAGTTACCCCAAAGACAGGGTGAATGAGCAGTTCTTC. Translation: CASSYPKDRVNEQFF. This chain links TRBV6-6 with TRBJ2-1; 7 nucleotides align to TRBD1. V lost 2 bases and J lost 7; bases outside the gene matches: 8. This CDR3 has 15 residues. CDR1 and CDR2 from the germline V gene are MNHNY and SVGAGI (reference sequence).

This chain uses TRBV18 with TRBJ1-1, with 9 bases aligning to TRBD1. This CDR3 contains 18 residues. V lost 2 bases, J lost 6 bases, and 16 bases stayed unmatched. Germline values: CDR1 KGHSH, CDR2 LQKENI. Here the CDR3 DNA reads TGTGCCAGCTCACCATTCGGTCCCGGGACAGGGAACAACGCTGAAGCTTTCTTT. Amino acids: CASSPFGPGTGNNAEAFF.